This T cell receptor (beta chain) was sequenced during a study of blood T cells in healthy people across ages. This clonotype was recorded many times. What it recognizes is unknown. Relative to the germline gene, one junction end is altered; a read error may explain this. The study's findings and limits: Both higher diversity and more naive CD4+ cells marked long-lived donors when set against aged donors.

CDR3 size: 12 residues. Germline V gives CDR1 LGHNA, CDR2 YNFKEQ. PCR was performed a second time for about 7 to 11 cycles using a sample-barcoded 5' primer and a J-beta primer mix. Each cDNA molecule received a tag from a template-switch adaptor that had 12 random nucleotides. Samples each returned at least 3 million CDR3-containing paired-end reads. TCRdb called the 5' RACE reads again in MiXCR, with one record for every CDR3 protein. The sample has some 1,800,000 distinct CDR3 sequences, roughly two fifths seen once. Researchers report isolating at least 7 million PBMCs per sample. The sequenced sample consisted of blood. V usage is TRBV4-2 and J usage is TRBJ1-1; no definite D call. The TCR was taken from a human donor in good health. The CDR3 region is CASSQDGTEAFF. The CDR3 DNA is TGCGCCAGCAGCCAAGATGGCACTGAAGCTTTCTTT.